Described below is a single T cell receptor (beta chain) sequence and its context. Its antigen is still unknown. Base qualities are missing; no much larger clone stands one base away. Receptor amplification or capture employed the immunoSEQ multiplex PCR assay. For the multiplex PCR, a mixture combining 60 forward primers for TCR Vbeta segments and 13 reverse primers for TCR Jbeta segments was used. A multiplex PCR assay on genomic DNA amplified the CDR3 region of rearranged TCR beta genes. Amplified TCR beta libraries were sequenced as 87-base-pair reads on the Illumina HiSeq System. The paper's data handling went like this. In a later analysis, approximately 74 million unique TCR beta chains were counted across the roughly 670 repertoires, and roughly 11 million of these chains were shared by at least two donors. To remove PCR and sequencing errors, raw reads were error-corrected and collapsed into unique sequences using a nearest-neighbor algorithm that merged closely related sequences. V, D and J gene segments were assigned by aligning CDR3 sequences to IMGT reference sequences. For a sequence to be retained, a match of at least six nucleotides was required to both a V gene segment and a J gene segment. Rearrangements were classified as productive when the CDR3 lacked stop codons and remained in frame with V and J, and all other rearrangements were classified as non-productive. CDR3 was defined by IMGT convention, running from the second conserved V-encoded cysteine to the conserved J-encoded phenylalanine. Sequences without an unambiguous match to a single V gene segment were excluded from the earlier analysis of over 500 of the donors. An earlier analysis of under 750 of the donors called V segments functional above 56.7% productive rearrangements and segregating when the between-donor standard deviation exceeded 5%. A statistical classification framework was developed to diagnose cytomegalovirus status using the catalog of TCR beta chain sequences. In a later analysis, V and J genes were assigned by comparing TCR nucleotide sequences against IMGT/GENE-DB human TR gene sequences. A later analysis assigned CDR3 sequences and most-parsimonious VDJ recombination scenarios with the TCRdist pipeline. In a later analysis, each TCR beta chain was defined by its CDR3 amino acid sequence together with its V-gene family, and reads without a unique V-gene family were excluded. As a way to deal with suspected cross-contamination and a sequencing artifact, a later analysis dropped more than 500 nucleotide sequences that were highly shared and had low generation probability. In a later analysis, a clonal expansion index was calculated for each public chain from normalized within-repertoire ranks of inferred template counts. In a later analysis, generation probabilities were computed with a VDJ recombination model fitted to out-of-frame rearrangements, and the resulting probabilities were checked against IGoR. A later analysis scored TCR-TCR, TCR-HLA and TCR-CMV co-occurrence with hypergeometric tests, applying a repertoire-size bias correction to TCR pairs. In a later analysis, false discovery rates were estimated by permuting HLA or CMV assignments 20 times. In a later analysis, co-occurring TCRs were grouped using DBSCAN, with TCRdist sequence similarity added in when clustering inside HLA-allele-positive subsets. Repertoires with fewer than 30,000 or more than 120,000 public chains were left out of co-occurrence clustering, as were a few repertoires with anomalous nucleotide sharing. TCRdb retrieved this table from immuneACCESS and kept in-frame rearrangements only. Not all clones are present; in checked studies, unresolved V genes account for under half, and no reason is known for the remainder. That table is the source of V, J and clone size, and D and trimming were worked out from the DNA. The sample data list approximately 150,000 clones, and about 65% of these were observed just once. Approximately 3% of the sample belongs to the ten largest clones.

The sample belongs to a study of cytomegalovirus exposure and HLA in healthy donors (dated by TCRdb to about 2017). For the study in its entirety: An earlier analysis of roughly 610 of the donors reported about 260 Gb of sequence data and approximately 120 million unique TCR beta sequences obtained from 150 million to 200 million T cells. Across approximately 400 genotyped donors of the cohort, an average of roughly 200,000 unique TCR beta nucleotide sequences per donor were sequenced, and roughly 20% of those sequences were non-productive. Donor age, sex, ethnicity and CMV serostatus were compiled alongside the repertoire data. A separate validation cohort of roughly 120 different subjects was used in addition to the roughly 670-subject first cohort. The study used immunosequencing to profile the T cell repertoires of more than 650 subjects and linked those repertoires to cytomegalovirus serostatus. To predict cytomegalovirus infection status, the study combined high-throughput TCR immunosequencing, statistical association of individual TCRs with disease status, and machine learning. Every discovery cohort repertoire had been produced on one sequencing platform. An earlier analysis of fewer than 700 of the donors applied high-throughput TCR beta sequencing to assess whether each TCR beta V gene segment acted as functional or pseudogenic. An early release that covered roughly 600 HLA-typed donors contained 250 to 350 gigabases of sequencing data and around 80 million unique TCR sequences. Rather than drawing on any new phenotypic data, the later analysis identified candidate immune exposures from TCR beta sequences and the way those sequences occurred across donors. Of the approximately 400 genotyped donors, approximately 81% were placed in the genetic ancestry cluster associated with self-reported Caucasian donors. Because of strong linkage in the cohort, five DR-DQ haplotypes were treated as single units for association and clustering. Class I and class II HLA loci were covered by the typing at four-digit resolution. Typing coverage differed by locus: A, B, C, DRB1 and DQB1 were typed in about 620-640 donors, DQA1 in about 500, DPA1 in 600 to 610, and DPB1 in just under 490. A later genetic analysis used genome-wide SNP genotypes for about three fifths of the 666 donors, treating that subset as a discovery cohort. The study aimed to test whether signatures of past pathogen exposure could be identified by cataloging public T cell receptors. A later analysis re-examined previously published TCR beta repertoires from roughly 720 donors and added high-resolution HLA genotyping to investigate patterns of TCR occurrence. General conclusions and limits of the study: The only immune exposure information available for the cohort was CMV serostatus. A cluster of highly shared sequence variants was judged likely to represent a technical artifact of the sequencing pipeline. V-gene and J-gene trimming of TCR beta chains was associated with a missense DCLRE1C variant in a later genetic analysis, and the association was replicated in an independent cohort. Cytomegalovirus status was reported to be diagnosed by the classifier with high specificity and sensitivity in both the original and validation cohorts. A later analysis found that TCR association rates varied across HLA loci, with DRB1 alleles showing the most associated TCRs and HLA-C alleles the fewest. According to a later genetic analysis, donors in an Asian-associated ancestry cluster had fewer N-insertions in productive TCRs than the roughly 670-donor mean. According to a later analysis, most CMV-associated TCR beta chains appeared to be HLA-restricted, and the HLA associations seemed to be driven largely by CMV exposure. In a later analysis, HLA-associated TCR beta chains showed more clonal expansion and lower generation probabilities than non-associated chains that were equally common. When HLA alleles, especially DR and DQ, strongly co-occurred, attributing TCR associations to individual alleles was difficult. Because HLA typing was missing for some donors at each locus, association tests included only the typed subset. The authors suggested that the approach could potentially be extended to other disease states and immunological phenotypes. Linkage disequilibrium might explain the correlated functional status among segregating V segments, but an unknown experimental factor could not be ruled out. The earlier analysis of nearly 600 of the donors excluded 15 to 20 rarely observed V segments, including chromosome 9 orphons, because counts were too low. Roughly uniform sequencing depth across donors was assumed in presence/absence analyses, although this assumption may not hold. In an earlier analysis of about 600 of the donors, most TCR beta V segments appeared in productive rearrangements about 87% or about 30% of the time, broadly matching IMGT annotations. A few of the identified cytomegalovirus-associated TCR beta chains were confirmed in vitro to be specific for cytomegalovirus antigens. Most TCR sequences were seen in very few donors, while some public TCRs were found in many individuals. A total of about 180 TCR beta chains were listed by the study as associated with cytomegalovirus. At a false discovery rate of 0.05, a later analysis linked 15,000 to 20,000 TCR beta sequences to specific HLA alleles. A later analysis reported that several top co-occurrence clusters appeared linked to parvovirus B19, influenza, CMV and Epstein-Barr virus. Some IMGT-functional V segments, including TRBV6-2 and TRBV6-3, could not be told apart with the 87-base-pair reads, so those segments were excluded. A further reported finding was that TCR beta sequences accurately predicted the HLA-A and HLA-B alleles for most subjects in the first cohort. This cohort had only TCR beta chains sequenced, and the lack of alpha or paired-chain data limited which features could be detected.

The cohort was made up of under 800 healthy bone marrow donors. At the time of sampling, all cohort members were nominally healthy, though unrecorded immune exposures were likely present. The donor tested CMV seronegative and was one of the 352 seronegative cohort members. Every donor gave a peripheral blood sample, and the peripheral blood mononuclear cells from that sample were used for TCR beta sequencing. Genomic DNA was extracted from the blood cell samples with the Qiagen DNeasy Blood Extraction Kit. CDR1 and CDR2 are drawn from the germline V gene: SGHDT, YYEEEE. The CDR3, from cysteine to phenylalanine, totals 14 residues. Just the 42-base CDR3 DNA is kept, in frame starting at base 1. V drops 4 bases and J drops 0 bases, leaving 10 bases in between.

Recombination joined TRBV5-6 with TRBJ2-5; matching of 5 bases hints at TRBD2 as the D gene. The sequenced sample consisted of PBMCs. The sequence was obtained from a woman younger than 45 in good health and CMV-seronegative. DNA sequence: TGTGCCAGCAGCCCGGACTCGTACCAAGAGACCCAGTACTTC. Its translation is CASSPDSYQETQYF.